A selection of T cell receptor beta chains follows, all from one sample in a study of T cell responses to AZD1222 COVID-19 vaccine. Assay used: immunoSEQ multiplex PCR; TCRdb lists only in-frame clones, some missing. The sample records about 190,000 clones, approximately 90% being singletons. The sample was peripheral blood, taken on day 0 of AZD1222 vaccination. The receptors here all came from an adult in good health. The conserved cysteine and the conserved F or W are not part of the CDR3 here. The order of the fields is V gene, J gene, CDR3 protein.

TRBV6-4	TRBJ1-5	ASSDSDRQGHQPQH
TRBV5-1	TRBJ1-6	ASSLVPGDNSPLH
TRBV27	TRBJ2-1	ASSLRAGGYNEQF
TRBV5-1	TRBJ2-5	ASSLANDREETQY
TRBV27	TRBJ2-3	ASGPEGTGTDTQY
TRBV6-1	TRBJ1-1	ASSEGREMNTEAF
TRBV11-2	TRBJ1-5	ASSLDPAHNQPQH
TRBV7-9	TRBJ1-4	ASTPTGREKLF
TRBV5-1	TRBJ2-3	ASSIGPAGGNTQY
TRBV4-2	TRBJ2-1	ASSQPWGSNEQF
TRBV7-9	TRBJ1-2	ASSDSRGGYT
TRBV7-9	TRBJ1-1	ASSPLSNTEAF
TRBV14	TRBJ2-5	ASSHSETQY
TRBV4-1	TRBJ2-1	ASSQVGQRDSYNEQF
TRBV28	TRBJ1-1	ASSLAHRNTEAF
TRBV5-4	TRBJ2-1	ASSPTQRTGNNEQF
TRBV27	TRBJ1-2	ASRGGARASGTKYGYT
TRBV5-4	TRBJ2-7	ASSLWRLAGGTTYEQY
TRBV11-2	TRBJ1-6	ASSSQGRSDSPLH
TRBV19	TRBJ1-5	ASSTEPGQLYDSNQPQH
TRBV27	TRBJ1-2	ASSLSDLVGVYGYT
TRBV7-2	TRBJ1-1	ASSLSGDTEAF
TRBV9	TRBJ1-6	ASSPGEGGNSPLH
TRBV18	TRBJ2-7	ASSRTGNTYEQY
TRBV7-9	TRBJ2-1	ASSYSGSYNEQF
TRBV11-2	TRBJ2-5	ASSLYLAETQY
TRBV5-1	TRBJ2-7	ASSIGLAVSYEQY
TRBV5-4	TRBJ2-3	ASSFGLPLSTDTQY
TRBV10-2	TRBJ1-4	ASSESLRFNEKLF
TRBV11-2	TRBJ1-2	ASSLDKTGGDGYT
TRBV19	TRBJ2-7	ASRPRDMSYEQY
TRBV2	TRBJ1-6	ASRIGTGSNSPLH
TRBV9	TRBJ2-5	ASSVVGRGGETQY
TRBV9	TRBJ2-7	ASSVGFSGSFSYEQY
TRBV20-1	TRBJ2-2	SASFSHGTGELF
TRBV18	TRBJ1-5	ASSTDGDQPQH
TRBV6-2/TRBV6-3	TRBJ2-1	ASSLGQGHNEQF
TRBV28	TRBJ2-7	ASNQPIGQGISNYEQY
TRBV24-1	TRBJ1-4	ATSDTGGTNEKLF
TRBV28	TRBJ2-7	ASSLVSRGPYEQY
TRBV4-2	TRBJ2-5	ASSQELTSGGKETQY
TRBV3-1/TRBV3-2	TRBJ1-4	ASSQGVGQANEKLF
TRBV6-5	TRBJ1-3	ASRRRTGGNTIY
TRBV27	TRBJ1-1	ASSLVQGEAF
TRBV10-3	TRBJ2-7	AISDDLGAAVHEQY
TRBV6-5	TRBJ1-6	ASSYSTYNSPLH